Shown below are 3 T cell receptor beta chains from a single sample sequenced in a study of blood T cell repertoires in COVID-19. The data were produced by immunoSEQ multiplex PCR, yet TCRdb's version contains in-frame clones alone and is incomplete. The table records approximately 180,000 clones, approximately 85% of them present only once. The sample taken for sequencing was peripheral blood. Receptors were obtained from a woman older than 75 with acute or convalescent COVID-19.

The rearrangement uses TRBV14 and TRBJ2-1, with 10 positions matching TRBD1. The CDR3 covers 17 residues. V was pared by 3 bases and J by 7 bases, with 12 bases of the junction left unmatched. Germline-derived CDR1 and CDR2 are SGHDN and FVKESK. CDR3 protein: CASSHHSPGQGMNEQFF. CDR3 bases: TGTGCCAGCAGCCACCACAGCCCGGGACAGGGGATGAATGAGCAGTTCTTC.

This rearrangement joins TRBV6-6 to TRBJ2-7; 10 nucleotides match TRBD1. Germline V gives CDR1 MNHNY, CDR2 SVGAGI (reference sequence). The CDR3 extends over 17 amino acids. V lost 5 bases, J lost 1 base, and 11 bases stayed unmatched. For the CDR3, the DNA is TGTGCCAGCAGTCTAGGGACAGGGGTCTTTTTGTCCTACGAGCAGTACTTC. It yields the protein CASSLGTGVFLSYEQYF.

A note on this clone: Other DNA sequences within the sample encode an identical CDR3. V and J are TRBV10-2 and TRBJ2-1; 10 bases align to TRBD2. CDR1 WSHSY and CDR2 SAAADI come from the germline V gene. This CDR3 contains 15 residues. Trimming cost V 3 bases and J 7 bases; bases outside gene matches: 6. The CDR3 region has the DNA TGCGCCAGCAGTGAACCAGCGGGGGGGAGAAATGAGCAGTTCTTC. It specifies CASSEPAGGRNEQFF.